This TCR beta chain was sequenced in a study of T-cell memory formation after mild COVID-19 (TCRdb year 2021). For the study in its entirety: TCR sequence clusters from the two donors were largely donor specific. In two donors, T-cell clones that expanded and contracted after mild COVID-19 were followed by sequencing TCRalpha and TCRbeta repertoires longitudinally. Two young, previously healthy adult volunteers made up the cohort, one male and one female.

Ficoll-Paque density gradient centrifugation was the method used to isolate PBMCs. Sequencing took place on an Illumina NovaSeq 6000. cDNA libraries for TCRalpha and TCRbeta were prepared by 5'RACE using constant-segment primers, with sample barcodes and unique molecular identifiers added. RNA was extracted from every sample with Trizol reagent. Library amplification was performed in two PCR steps, and a second sample barcode and Illumina TruSeq adapters were introduced in the second step. The libraries were sequenced on an Illumina NovaSeq using 2 x 150 bp paired-end reads. As for the original processing: With migec v1.2.7, reads were demultiplexed and then collapsed into UMI-guided consensus sequences. Using mixcr v2.1.11, the UMI consensuses were aligned to TRA and TRB V and J templates and assembled into clonotypes. Clonotypes were classified as expanded or contracted when called significant by both edgeR and NoisET, with noise models trained on biological replicates. For edgeR calls, a false discovery rate-adjusted p below 0.01 and a log2 fold-change threshold of 1 were applied. As an exploratory analysis of dynamics, max-normalized trajectories of the 1000 most abundant clonotypes were examined by PCA with hierarchical clustering. The CD4 or CD8 phenotype of responding clones was assigned using the separately sequenced CD4+ and CD8+ repertoires. TCRdb reanalyzed the raw reads on its own, using fastp at Q25 for trimming and MiXCR for clone calling, and kept in-frame beta chains. Identical CDR3 protein sequences are pooled into one entry, listed with their most common genes and DNA. The V and J calls follow TCRdb's processing rather than the paper's. Within this sample are around 260,000 distinct CDR3 sequences, with about a sixth of them counted one time only. Roughly 20% of the sample rests with the top ten.

Details on this clonotype: Its antigen remains undetermined. Per-base qualities were not stored, and no clone one base away is much larger.

Overall study results and their limits: The study included only a couple of mild cases, and larger cohorts that include severe cases with pre-infection samples were judged to be necessary. From day 15 to 85, contracting clones showed balanced CD4/CD8 phenotypes, whereas a second wave of clones that expanded from day 15 to 37 leaned towards CD4+. Contracting CD4+ clones appeared mostly in the CM and EM memory subsets, whereas CD8+ clones were enriched in EMRA. Some responding clones were found in pre-infection memory, which suggests that pre-existing cross-reactive memory T cells took part in the SARS-CoV-2 response. Whether the second-wave clones peaking on day 37 were SARS-CoV-2 specific was not confirmed.

This receptor was taken from a man in his late teens or twenties who had mild COVID-19 (a few samples of this study predate the infection). The sample titles of this study are shuffled in the database, so cell type and time point are left out; the donor was told from shared clones. The material sequenced was PBMCs or a T cell subset sorted from them (not recorded which).

The nucleotide sequence is TGTGCCAGCAGTCTACCAGAATTTCAAGAGACCCAGTACTTC. It is translated as CASSLPEFQETQYF. The rearranged chain carries TRBV12-3 or TRBV12-4 and TRBJ2-5; a confident D gene designation cannot be given. The junction shows trimming of 5 bases on V and 2 bases on J, plus 12 bases between the germline ends. The CDR3 measures 14 amino acids from cysteine to phenylalanine. Left in the record is the CDR3 DNA by itself, 42 bases read in frame from the first base.